The clone carrying this T cell receptor (beta chain) has just a few counts. The antigen is unknown. V shed 5 bases, J shed 0 bases, and the junction held 2 bases outside the gene matches. The CDR3 spans 15 residues. Germline V lookup: CDR1 SGDLS, CDR2 YYNGEE. These data belong to a study of identical twins. Study-level points and caveats: The study drew conclusions from cross-sectional statistical analysis, not from following the same donors. The degree of excess twin sharing was weaker in beta out-of-frame sequences. Invariant MAIT and iNKT cells are populations that could partly confound zero-insertion analyses.

Unique molecular identifiers were present on the cDNA, which also gained a universal primer site by template switching. MiXCR was run by TCRdb on the 5' RACE reads, yielding one entry per CDR3 protein. The data show about 200,000 distinct CDR3 sequences, with around a tenth seen just once and 4% to 6% held by the top ten. The TCR originated in a woman aged 18-35 years in good health. The sequenced sample was memory (CD45RO+) T cells sorted from blood. The chain employs TRBV9 and TRBJ2-3; TRBD2 agrees at 11 bases. The CDR3 DNA reads as TGTGCCAGCAGGCGGACTAGCGGGAGCACAGATACGCAGTATTTT. It translates to CASRRTSGSTDTQYF.